The next 5 T cell receptor beta chains were all read from a single sample in a study of chemoradiotherapy in HPV16-positive cancers. Sequencing used immunoSEQ multiplex PCR; TCRdb keeps in-frame clones, though not all of them. This table has 20,000 to 30,000 clones, roughly 95% appearing once. The biological material was taken from a patient who underwent chemoradiotherapy. These receptors all stem from a human donor with HPV-associated anogenital cancer.

V gene TRBV7-6 combines with J gene TRBJ2-7; 7 bases align to TRBD1. CDR3 size: 14 residues. The J segment lost 5 bases and the V segment lost 4 bases, leaving 8 bases of the junction unmatched. From germline, CDR1 is SGHVS and CDR2 FNYEAQ. The CDR3 loop reads CASSSHDRANEQYF. The DNA for the CDR3 is TGTGCCAGCAGCTCTCATGACAGGGCTAACGAGCAGTACTTC.

J is TRBJ1-6 and V is TRBV28; 7 nucleotides agree with TRBD1. Germline values: CDR1 MDHEN, CDR2 SYDVKM. V lost 6 bases to trimming and J lost 15 bases; unmatched junction nucleotides: 8. This CDR3 comprises 12 residues. The CDR3 loop reads CASRGTERDLHF. The DNA of the CDR3 is TGTGCCAGCAGAGGGACAGAGAGGGACCTCCACTTT.

This clone was picked up a small number of times. This rearrangement joins TRBV5-1 to TRBJ2-2, with TRBD1 matching over 7 bases. There are 14 residues in the CDR3. With V trimmed by 4 bases and J by 6 bases, 6 bases remained unmatched. CDR1 and CDR2 from the germline V gene are SGHRS and YFSETQ. The CDR3 protein is CASSPGQVAGELFF. The DNA for the CDR3 is TGCGCCAGCAGCCCCGGACAGGTGGCCGGGGAGCTGTTTTTT. Full variable domain (outside the CDR3, taken from reference TRBV5-1 and TRBJ2-2): KAGVTQTPRYLIKTRGQQVTLSCSPISGHRSVSWYQQTPGQGLQFLFEYFSETQRNKGNFPGRFSGRQFSNSRSEMNVSTLELGDSALYLCASSPGQVAGELFFGEGSRLTVL.

The V call is TRBV11-3, the J call TRBJ2-3; D is possibly TRBD2 (6 bases). This CDR3 comprises 15 residues. Germline CDR1 is SGHNT and CDR2 is YENEEA. V lost 5 bases, J lost 0 bases, and 12 bases lay in between. The CDR3 loop reads CASSRSGDSTDTQYF. The CDR3 region has the DNA TGTGCCAGCAGCCGCTCGGGGGATAGCACAGATACGCAGTATTTT. Combining the CDR3 with reference TRBV11-3 and TRBJ2-3 gives the whole variable domain EAGVVQSPRYKIIEKKQPVAFWCNPISGHNTLYWYLQNLGQGPELLIRYENEEAVDDSQLPKDRFSAERLKGVDSTLKIQPAELGDSAVYLCASSRSGDSTDTQYFGPGTRLTVL.

The rearrangement joins TRBV9 to TRBJ2-2; TRBD2 is a possible D gene (6 bases). This CDR3 has 16 residues. Trimming took 4 bases from V and 4 from J, leaving 17 bases between them. Germline CDR1 and CDR2: SGDLS and YYNGEE. The CDR3 bases are TGTGCCAGCAGCCCCCAGGGTGTAGCGGCCACCGGGGAGCTGTTTTTT. Residues: CASSPQGVAATGELFF.